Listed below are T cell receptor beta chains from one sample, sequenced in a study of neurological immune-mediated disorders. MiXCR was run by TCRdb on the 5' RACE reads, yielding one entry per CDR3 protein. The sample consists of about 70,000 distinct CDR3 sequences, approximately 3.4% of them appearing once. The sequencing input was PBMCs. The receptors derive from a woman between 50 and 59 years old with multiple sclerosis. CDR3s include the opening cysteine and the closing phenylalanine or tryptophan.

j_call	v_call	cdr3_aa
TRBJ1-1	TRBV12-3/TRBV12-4	CASSLRTGTTEAFF
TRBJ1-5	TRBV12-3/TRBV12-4	CASNTGQGDNQPQHF
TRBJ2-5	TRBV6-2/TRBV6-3	CASRMTGTAAWETQYF
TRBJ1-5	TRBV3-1	CASSQDVGQPQHF
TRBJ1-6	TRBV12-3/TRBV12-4	CASTRTGGMSSPLHF
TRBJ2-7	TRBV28	CASTTGAVGEQYF
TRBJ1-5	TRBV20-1	CSARVQGDQPQHF
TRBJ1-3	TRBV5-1	CASSDPKTTSSGNTIYF
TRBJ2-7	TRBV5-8	CASSLGAVASYEQYF
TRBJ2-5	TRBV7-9	CASSLITQETQYF
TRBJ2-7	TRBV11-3	CASSPRDFSYEQYF
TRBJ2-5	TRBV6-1	CASSYRLAGGETQYF
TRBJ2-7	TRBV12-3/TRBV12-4	CASSFVLAAAYEQYF
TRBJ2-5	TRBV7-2	CASSQDRGIQETQYF
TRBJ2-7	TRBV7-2	CASSLNPGGFYEQYF
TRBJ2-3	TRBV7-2	CASSLVVSTDTQYF
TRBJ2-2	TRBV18	CASSPLRDAGELFF
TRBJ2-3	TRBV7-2	CASRNRGGGSTDTQYF
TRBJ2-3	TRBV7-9	CASSLAAPTGDTQYF
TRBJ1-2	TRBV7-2	CASSLDGYGYTF
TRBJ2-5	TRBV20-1	CSAGLAHHGQETQYF
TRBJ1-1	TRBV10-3	CAISESGQGDSEAFF
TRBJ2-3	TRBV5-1	CASSLGVNANTDTQYF
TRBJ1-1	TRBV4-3	CASSQDYGTATAEAFF
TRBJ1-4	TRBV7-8	CASSLTGGVTNEKLFF
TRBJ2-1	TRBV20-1	CSAAGLPGDEQFF
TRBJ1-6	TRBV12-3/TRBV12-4	CASSGGANSTLNF
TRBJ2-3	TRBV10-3	CAISEITASDTQYF
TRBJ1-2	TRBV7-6	CASSPPGANYGYTF
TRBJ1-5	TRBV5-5	CASSFTGSQPQHF
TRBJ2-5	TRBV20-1	CSVTRGTQETQYF
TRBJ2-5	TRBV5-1	CASSPRAGGRQETQYF
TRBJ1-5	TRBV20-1	CSARGQWEDQPQHF
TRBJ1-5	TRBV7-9	CASSLGPGGNQPQHF
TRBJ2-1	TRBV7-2	CASSLLVNEQFF
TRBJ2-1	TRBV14	CASSQEDGRATYNEQFF
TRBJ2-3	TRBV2	CASLGGTQYF
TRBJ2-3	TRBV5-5	CASSEPLQPAAQYF
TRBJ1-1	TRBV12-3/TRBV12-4	CASSLRDWRLNTEAFF
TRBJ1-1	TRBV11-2	CASSIDRGIEAFF
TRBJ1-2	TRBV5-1	CASSSGLGDFYGYTF
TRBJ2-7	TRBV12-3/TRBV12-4	CASSFRDFRGEQYF
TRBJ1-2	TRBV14	CASSQAPGPYGYTF
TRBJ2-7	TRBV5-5	CASSLGGQGYEQYF
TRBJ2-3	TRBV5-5	CASSLWGGRSVTDTQYF
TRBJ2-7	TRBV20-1	CSAPRGAVYEQYF
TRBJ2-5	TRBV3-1	CASSGTDRGQETQYF
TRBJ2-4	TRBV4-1	CASSGLEAKNIQYF
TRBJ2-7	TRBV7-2	CASSFRGGSYEQYF
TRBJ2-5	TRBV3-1	CASSPYKGTAVQETQYF
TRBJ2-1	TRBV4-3	CASSQDWAYSNEQFF